The sequence of this T cell receptor beta chain was determined in a study of blood T cell repertoires in COVID-19. Study as a whole: Sites in the United States, Italy and Spain provided acute and convalescent COVID-19 samples. T cells, B-cell-depleted T cells, or PBMCs provided the cDNA or gDNA that served as material.

In the original processing: Nucleated cell number was recorded as an estimate derived from reference gene primer amplification. Produced via immunoSEQ multiplex PCR; TCRdb's table is partial and in-frame only. V and J calls and clone size are those listed in that table; D and trimming were worked out from the DNA. The data show more than 200,000 clones, around 88% seen once. The length of the CDR3 is 14 residues. The germline gives CDR1 MDHEN, CDR2 SYDVKM. Trimming removed 3 bases from V and 3 bases from J; junction bases left unmatched: 4. This receptor was identified in a man aged 80 or over with acute or convalescent COVID-19. Sequenced: peripheral blood. The chain links TRBV28 to TRBJ1-1, with TRBD1 matching 7 bases. The CDR3 DNA reads TGTGCCAGCAGTTTCGACAGGGCAGACACTGAAGCTTTCTTT. Amino acid sequence: CASSFDRADTEAFF.